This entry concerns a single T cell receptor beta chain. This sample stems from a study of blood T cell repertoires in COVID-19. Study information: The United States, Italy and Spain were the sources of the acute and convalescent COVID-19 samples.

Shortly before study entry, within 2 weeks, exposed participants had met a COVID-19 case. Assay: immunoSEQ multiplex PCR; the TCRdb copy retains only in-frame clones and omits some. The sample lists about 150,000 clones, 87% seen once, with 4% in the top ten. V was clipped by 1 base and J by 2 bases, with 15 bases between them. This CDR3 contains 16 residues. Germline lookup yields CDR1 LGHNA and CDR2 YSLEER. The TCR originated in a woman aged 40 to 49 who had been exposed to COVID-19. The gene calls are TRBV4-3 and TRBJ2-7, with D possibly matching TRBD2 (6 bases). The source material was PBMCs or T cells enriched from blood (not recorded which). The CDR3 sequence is CASSQVFGSETYEQYF. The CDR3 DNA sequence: TGCGCCAGCAGCCAAGTATTCGGGAGCGAAACCTACGAGCAGTACTTC.